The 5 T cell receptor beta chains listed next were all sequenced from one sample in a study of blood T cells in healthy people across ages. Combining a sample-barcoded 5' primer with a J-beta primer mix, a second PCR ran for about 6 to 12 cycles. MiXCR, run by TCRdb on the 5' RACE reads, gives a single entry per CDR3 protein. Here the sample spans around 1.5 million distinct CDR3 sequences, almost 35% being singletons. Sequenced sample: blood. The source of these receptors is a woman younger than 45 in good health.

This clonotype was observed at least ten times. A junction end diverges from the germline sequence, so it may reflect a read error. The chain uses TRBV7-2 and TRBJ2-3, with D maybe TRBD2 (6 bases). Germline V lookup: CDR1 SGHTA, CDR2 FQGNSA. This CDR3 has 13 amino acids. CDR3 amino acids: CASSFSGGDTQYF. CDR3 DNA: TGCGCCAGCAGCTTTAGCGGTGGTGATACGCAGTATTTT.

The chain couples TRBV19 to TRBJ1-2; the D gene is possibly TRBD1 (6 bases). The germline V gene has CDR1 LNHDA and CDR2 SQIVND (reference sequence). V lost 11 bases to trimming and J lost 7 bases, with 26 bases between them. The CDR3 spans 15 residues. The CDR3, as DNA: TGTGCCTGTACCCCATTCGGGCAGACAGGAGTTGGCTACACCTTC. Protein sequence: CACTPFGQTGVGYTF.

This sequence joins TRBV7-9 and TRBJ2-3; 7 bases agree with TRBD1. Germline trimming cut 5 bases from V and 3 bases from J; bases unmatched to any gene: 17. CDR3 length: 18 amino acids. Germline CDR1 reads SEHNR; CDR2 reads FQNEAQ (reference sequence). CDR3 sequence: CASSTRQGDIVWTDTQYF. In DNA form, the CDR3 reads TGTGCCAGCAGCACCCGGCAGGGGGATATCGTTTGGACAGATACGCAGTATTTT.

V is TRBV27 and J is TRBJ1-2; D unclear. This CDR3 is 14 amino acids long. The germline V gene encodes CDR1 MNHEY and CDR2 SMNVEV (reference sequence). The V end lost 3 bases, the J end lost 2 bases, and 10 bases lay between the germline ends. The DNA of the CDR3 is TGTGCCAGCAGTTTTAACCCAGAGAACTATGGCTACACCTTC. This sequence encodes CASSFNPENYGYTF.

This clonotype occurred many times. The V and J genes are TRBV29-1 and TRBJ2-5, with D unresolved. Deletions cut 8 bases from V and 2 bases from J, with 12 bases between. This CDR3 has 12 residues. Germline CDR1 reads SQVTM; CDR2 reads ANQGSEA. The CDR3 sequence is CSTSTPQETQYF. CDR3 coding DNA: TGCAGCACGTCGACCCCTCAAGAGACCCAGTACTTC.